This T cell receptor (beta chain) was sequenced for a study of T cells in Graves' hyperthyroidism and ophthalmopathy. Regarding the study as a whole: Also found in blood were most expanded thyroid clonotypes above 0.001.

Amplification of TCR beta CDR3 regions used RNA as the template. HTBI primers were employed in a first-round RT-PCR of the TCR CDR3. TCRdb redid the calling of the multiplex PCR reads with MiXCR, one entry per CDR3 protein. The sample records 650,000 to 700,000 distinct CDR3 sequences, approximately 15% being singletons. No progression to ophthalmopathy during 18 months of follow-up defined stable disease. Turning to this clonotype: Its specificity is not known.

V was clipped by 0 bases and J by 4 bases; unmatched bases: 5. Germline CDR1 reads SGHRS; CDR2 reads YFSETQ. This CDR3 is built from 16 residues. The TCR originated in a man aged 50 to 59 with Graves' hyperthyroidism. Specimen: blood. V usage is TRBV5-1 and J usage is TRBJ2-3; TRBD1 aligns across 10 bases. The CDR3 DNA reads as TGCGCCAGCAGCTTGGACGACAGGGGGCGATCAGATACGCAGTATTTT. Its translation is CASSLDDRGRSDTQYF.